This T cell receptor beta chain was captured in a study of shared clonotypes between healthy human individuals. Donors were healthy HIV-negative adults without recently reported acute infections or vaccinations. Study-level points and caveats: Inspection by rarefaction showed sorted-subset sequencing to be incomplete despite large depth.

Some clones are missing from TCRdb's copy, which holds only in-frame ones; the method was immunoSEQ multiplex PCR. Here the sample spans around 2.5 million clones, over 85% being singletons. Details on this clone: Its antigen is as yet unknown.

The CDR3 is 14 amino acids. Germline CDR1 MNHEY, CDR2 SMNVEV (reference sequence). Trimming removed 6 bases at V and 1 base at J, with 13 bases between. The sequencing input was naive CD4+ T cells from PBMCs. Specified subset: CD45RA+ positively selected. This chain connects TRBV27 to TRBJ2-7, with D maybe TRBD2 (5 bases). This receptor was obtained from a man between 18 and 29 years old in good health. Some clones in this sample may be carry-over from other donors' samples. For the CDR3, the DNA is TGTGCCAGCAGGAGGGCCTCCGGGTCCTACGAGCAGTACTTC. This gives the protein CASRRASGSYEQYF.